The 18 T cell receptor beta chains below come from one sample, sequenced in a study of blood T cell repertoires in COVID-19. Some clones are missing from TCRdb's copy, which holds only in-frame ones; the method was immunoSEQ multiplex PCR. The table shows under 500,000 clones, with roughly 91% occurring only once. The sample taken for sequencing was peripheral blood. All receptors derive from a woman younger than 45 with acute or convalescent COVID-19.

For this clone: Different DNA sequences within this sample yield the same CDR3. The rearrangement uses TRBV9 and TRBJ2-5; maybe TRBD2 (5 bases). There are 13 residues in the CDR3. Germline V gives CDR1 SGDLS, CDR2 YYNGEE. Deletions cut 0 bases from V and 5 bases from J, with 8 bases between. Written as DNA, the CDR3 is TGTGCCAGCAGCGTAGTTTCGGGGGAGACCCAGTACTTC. This encodes CASSVVSGETQYF.

This clone was counted a few times. Other DNA variants within this sample encode the same CDR3. The chain carries TRBV6-5 and TRBJ2-2; D unclear. Germline-derived CDR1 and CDR2 are MNHEY and SVGAGI. Between the trimmed V and J ends, which lost 2 bases and 5 bases, there was a span of 3 bases. The CDR3 spans 12 residues. CDR3 nucleotide sequence: TGTGCCAGCAGTTACGAGACCGGGGAGCTGTTTTTT. It translates to CASSYETGELFF.

Points on this clone: The identical CDR3 is also encoded by other nucleotide sequences in the sample. The chain links TRBV5-1 to TRBJ2-1; 8 bases are shared with TRBD2. The length of the CDR3 is 14 residues. Germline CDR1 SGHRS, CDR2 YFSETQ. The V segment lost 2 bases and the J segment 7 bases; nucleotides outside the gene matches: 5. CDR3 amino acids: CASSLGTSGNEQFF. The DNA for the CDR3 is TGCGCCAGCAGCTTAGGGACTAGTGGGAATGAGCAGTTCTTC.

The chain employs TRBV3-1 (or the pseudogene TRBV3-2) and TRBJ1-4; D gene ambiguous. The CDR3 runs 15 residues. Trimming pared 8 bases from V and 5 bases from J, leaving 18 bases between. Germline V CDR1 and CDR2: LGHDT, YNNKEL (reference sequence). The CDR3 loop is CASSFSGGYNEKLFF. The CDR3 DNA sequence: TGTGCCAGCTCTTTTTCCGGAGGGTACAATGAAAAACTGTTTTTT.

This chain joins TRBV4-1 and TRBJ2-1, with TRBD2 matching 11 bases. This CDR3 is built from 15 residues. Germline-derived CDR1 and CDR2 are MGHRA and YSYEKL. V was clipped by 7 bases and J by 5 bases; unmatched bases: 7. CDR3 coding DNA: TGCGCCAGCACCCTTATAGCGGGGGGGGACAATGAGCAGTTCTTC. Translation: CASTLIAGGDNEQFF.

The chain couples TRBV7-8 to TRBJ2-5; possible D gene TRBD2, 6 bases. This CDR3 region has 14 residues. The germline V and J ends were trimmed by 3 bases and 2 bases, with 10 bases remaining between them. Germline V lookup: CDR1 SGHVS, CDR2 FQNEAQ. CDR3 sequence (DNA): TGTGCCAGCAGCTTCTTCCGGGAGCAAGAGACCCAGTACTTC. Amino acid sequence: CASSFFREQETQYF.

This sequence joins TRBV14 and TRBJ2-1; 7 nucleotides agree with TRBD2. Germline CDR1 reads SGHDN; CDR2 reads FVKESK. Trimming at V came to 2 bases and at J to 7 bases, leaving 5 bases not matched to a gene. CDR3 length: 14 residues. This CDR3 reads CASSQNSGGNEQFF. DNA for the CDR3: TGTGCCAGCAGCCAAAACTCCGGGGGGAATGAGCAGTTCTTC.

The J gene is TRBJ2-3, the V gene TRBV23-1; possible D gene TRBD1, 5 bases. TRBV23-1 is an ORF; its function is uncertain. This CDR3 has 14 amino acids. V lost 5 bases and J 2 bases, leaving 11 bases between the germline ends. Written as DNA, the CDR3 is TGCGCCAGCAGTACACCAGGGCCCACAGATACGCAGTATTTT. Amino acids: CASSTPGPTDTQYF.

The chain is built from TRBV30 and TRBJ1-5, with 8 positions matching TRBD1. This CDR3 contains 12 residues. The J segment lost 11 bases and the V segment lost 3 bases, leaving 6 bases of the junction unmatched. Germline loops: CDR1 GTSNPN, CDR2 SVGIG (reference sequence). CDR3 amino acids: CAWRQGVIAQHF. CDR3 in DNA: TGTGCCTGGAGACAGGGGGTGATAGCCCAGCATTTT.

This chain connects TRBV6-4 to TRBJ1-4, with D possibly TRBD1 on 5 matching bases. This CDR3 spans 13 amino acids. V lost 9 bases, J lost 3 bases, and 11 bases lay in between. Germline V gene data show CDR1 as MRHNA and CDR2 as SNTAGT. The CDR3 protein is CASSREANEKLFF. CDR3 DNA sequence: TGTGCCAGTAGCAGGGAGGCTAATGAAAAACTGTTTTTT.

The chain carries TRBV2 and TRBJ2-1; D is ambiguous. CDR3 length equals 12 residues. Trimming shortened V by 1 base and J by 6 bases, and 4 bases separated the two germline ends. Germline loops: CDR1 SNHLY, CDR2 FYNNEI. This CDR3 is CASSEVANEQFF. The CDR3 nucleotides read TGTGCCAGCAGTGAAGTGGCCAATGAGCAGTTCTTC.

The gene calls are TRBV29-1 and TRBJ1-1; maybe TRBD1 (6 bases). There are 11 residues in the CDR3. Germline V gene data show CDR1 as SQVTM and CDR2 as ANQGSEA. V shed 6 bases and J shed 5 bases, with 10 bases lying between them. CDR3: CSVHRATEAFF. In DNA form, the CDR3 reads TGCAGCGTACACAGGGCAACTGAAGCTTTCTTT.

V and J are TRBV28 and TRBJ2-1; TRBD2 matches 8 bases. V was clipped by 4 bases and J by 2 bases; unmatched bases: 7. Germline-derived CDR1 and CDR2 are MDHEN and SYDVKM. The CDR3 totals 16 residues. Here the CDR3 DNA reads TGTGCCAGCAGTTCATATAGCGGGGCGGCCTACAATGAGCAGTTCTTC. Protein: CASSSYSGAAYNEQFF.

The V and J genes are TRBV9 and TRBJ1-3; D perhaps matches TRBD1 (6 bases). There are 16 residues in the CDR3. The germline V and J ends were trimmed by 2 bases and 3 bases, with 15 bases remaining between them. In germline, CDR1 is SGDLS, CDR2 YYNGEE. The CDR3 protein is CASSVNQGTLGNTIYF. The CDR3 DNA reads TGTGCCAGCAGCGTCAATCAGGGGACCCTTGGAAACACCATATATTTT.

This clone came up a few times. The chain has TRBV19 and TRBJ1-2, with 7 bases matching TRBD1. The V segment lost 5 bases and the J segment 3 bases; nucleotides outside the gene matches: 6. The CDR3 covers 14 residues. Germline-derived CDR1 and CDR2 are LNHDA and SQIVND (reference sequence). Here the CDR3 DNA reads TGTGCCAGTAGTGGCGGGACAGCCTACTATGGCTACACCTTC. Its protein product is CASSGGTAYYGYTF.

V gene TRBV19 combines with J gene TRBJ2-7; maybe TRBD2 (6 bases). Trimming left V 2 bases short and J 4 bases short, with 15 bases between. The CDR3 is 15 amino acids. Germline CDR1 is LNHDA and CDR2 is SQIVND (reference sequence). The DNA for the CDR3 is TGTGCCAGTAGTATATCAATACTTGGAGGGTACGAGCAGTACTTC. Protein: CASSISILGGYEQYF.

V gene TRBV9 combines with J gene TRBJ2-5; 9 nucleotides align to TRBD1. The CDR3 is made up of 16 amino acids. The germline gives CDR1 SGDLS, CDR2 YYNGEE. Losses at the gene ends were 4 bases for V and 5 bases for J; bases not matched to a gene: 12. Here the CDR3 reads CASSSGTGGAGETQYF. The CDR3 DNA follows: TGTGCCAGCAGCTCAGGAACAGGGGGCGCCGGGGAGACCCAGTACTTC.

The chain joins TRBV4-1 to TRBJ2-2; possibly TRBD1 for D (6 bases). The germline gives CDR1 MGHRA, CDR2 YSYEKL. The V end lost 0 bases, the J end lost 4 bases, and 9 bases lay between the germline ends. CDR3 length: 15 residues. The CDR3 nucleotides read TGCGCCAGCAGCCAAGATGCAGGGGTCACCGGGGAGCTGTTTTTT. As protein: CASSQDAGVTGELFF.